These 28 T cell receptor beta chains originate from one sample sequenced in a study of CD8+ T cells in alopecia areata. The authors extracted RNA and reverse transcribed it into cDNA as the sequencing template. This table comes from immunoSEQ multiplex PCR, and its TCRdb copy is limited to in-frame clones, with some not included. Found here are over 200,000 clones, 64% of them singletons; the top ten hold 4% to 5%. The sample's treatment: oral pan-JAK inhibitor, 5-10 mg twice daily. Sequences were derived from CD4+ T cells sorted from blood, sampled at week 4, from a patient treated with tofacitinib. Every receptor here comes from a human donor with alopecia areata.

The chain has TRBV4-2 and TRBJ2-7, with TRBD2 matching 7 bases. Germline V gives CDR1 LGHNA, CDR2 YNFKEQ. Trimming cost V 3 bases and J 4 bases; bases outside gene matches: 0. This CDR3 has 12 amino acids. CDR3 region: CASSHSGYEQYF. Written as DNA, the CDR3 is TGTGCCAGCAGCCATAGCGGGTACGAGCAGTACTTC.

This chain links TRBV30 with TRBJ1-4; possible D gene TRBD1, 6 bases. Germline values: CDR1 GTSNPN, CDR2 SVGIG (reference sequence). The CDR3 runs to 15 residues. Trimming cost V 3 bases and J 6 bases, with 17 bases left between them. CDR3 DNA sequence: TGTGCCTGGAGCAAAACCGGGACACTTTATGAAAAACTGTTTTTT. Amino acid sequence: CAWSKTGTLYEKLFF.

The chain recombines TRBV20-1 with TRBJ1-2, with D possibly matching TRBD1 (5 bases). The germline gives CDR1 DFQATT, CDR2 SNEGSKA (reference sequence). CDR3 size: 11 residues. V was pared by 7 bases and J by 8 bases, with 14 bases between. The CDR3 protein is CSGGGGYGYTF. In DNA form, the CDR3 reads TGCAGTGGGGGCGGAGGGTACGGCTACACCTTC.

Ten or more counts support this clone. Other nucleotide sequences in the sample specify the same CDR3. This sequence joins TRBV27 and TRBJ1-1, with D possibly being TRBD1 (6 bases). There are 14 residues in the CDR3. With 3 bases removed from V and 3 bases from J, the gap between germline ends came to 11 bases. Germline-derived CDR1 and CDR2 are MNHEY and SMNVEV (reference sequence). The CDR3 region has the DNA TGTGCCAGCAGTTTGACAGGAGGCGACACTGAAGCTTTCTTT. Translated, it gives CASSLTGGDTEAFF.

This clone was picked up a small number of times. This rearrangement joins TRBV4-3 to TRBJ2-2; 9 bases match TRBD2. The CDR3 extends over 17 amino acids. V gave up 0 bases and J gave up 4 bases; unmatched junction bases: 6. Germline loops: CDR1 LGHNA, CDR2 YSLEER. This chain's CDR3 is CASSQEWRGGLTGELFF. In nucleotides, the CDR3 is TGCGCCAGCAGCCAAGAGTGGCGGGGGGGCCTCACCGGGGAGCTGTTTTTT.

This chain joins TRBV9 and TRBJ2-7, with TRBD1 matching over 7 bases. The CDR3 spans 14 residues. From germline, CDR1 is SGDLS and CDR2 YYNGEE. V lost 1 base, J lost 6 bases, and 7 bases stayed unmatched. In nucleotides, the CDR3 is TGTGCCAGCAGCGTATCCGGGACAGACTCCGAGCAGTACTTC. Its protein product is CASSVSGTDSEQYF.

The gene calls are TRBV4-3 and TRBJ2-1; 10 nucleotides align to TRBD1. The CDR3 extends over 16 amino acids. The germline V gene encodes CDR1 LGHNA and CDR2 YSLEER. V gave up 1 base and J gave up 3 bases; unmatched junction bases: 3. The CDR3 is CASSQGDRGFYNEQFF. The DNA for the CDR3 is TGCGCCAGCAGCCAAGGGGACAGGGGCTTCTACAATGAGCAGTTCTTC.

The rearrangement joins TRBV30 to TRBJ1-3; D ambiguous. V lost 4 bases and J 2 bases, leaving 12 bases between the germline ends. The CDR3 runs to 14 residues. The germline gives CDR1 GTSNPN, CDR2 SVGIG (reference sequence). The CDR3 is CAWTKPAPGNTIYF. The CDR3 nucleotides read TGTGCCTGGACCAAACCTGCCCCTGGAAACACCATATATTTT. The entire variable domain, with the rest obtained from reference TRBV30 and TRBJ1-3, is as follows: SQTIHQWPATLVQPVGSPLSLECTVEGTSNPNLYWYRQAAGRGLQLLFYSVGIGQISSEVPQNLSASRPQDRQFILSSKKLLLSDSGFYLCAWTKPAPGNTIYFGEGSWLTVV.

This clone was seen only a few times. V and J are TRBV2 and TRBJ1-5; D gene uncertain. V lost 1 base to trimming and J lost 8 bases, with 12 bases between them. This CDR3 spans 14 amino acids. Germline assignment: CDR1 SNHLY and CDR2 FYNNEI. The CDR3 here is CASSEDLVLKPQHF. In DNA form, the CDR3 reads TGTGCCAGCAGTGAAGACCTGGTATTGAAGCCCCAGCATTTT.

For this clone: The same CDR3 also results from other DNA sequences found in this sample. The chain employs TRBV20-1 and TRBJ1-1; D is unclear. Germline CDR1 DFQATT, CDR2 SNEGSKA (reference sequence). The length of the CDR3 is 11 residues. V shed 1 base and J shed 0 bases, with 0 bases lying between them. Here the CDR3 DNA reads TGCAGTGCTAGAGTGAACACTGAAGCTTTCTTT. Residues: CSARVNTEAFF.

The gene calls are TRBV30 and TRBJ1-1, with 7 bases that match TRBD1. V was clipped by 4 bases and J by 6 bases; unmatched bases: 8. The CDR3 spans 13 residues. The germline gives CDR1 GTSNPN, CDR2 SVGIG (reference sequence). CDR3 loop: CAWINQGVAEAFF. The CDR3 nucleotides read TGTGCCTGGATAAACCAGGGGGTGGCTGAAGCTTTCTTT.

The rearrangement links TRBV5-1 to TRBJ1-3; D not resolved. CDR1 is SGHRS, CDR2 YFSETQ, per germline. CDR3 size: 14 residues. V lost 0 bases and J lost 0, with 4 bases in between. In DNA form, the CDR3 reads TGCGCCAGCAGCTTGGGAAGCTCTGGAAACACCATATATTTT. This translates into CASSLGSSGNTIYF.

This clone has only one observation. The chain couples TRBV27 to TRBJ1-1; possible D gene TRBD1, 5 bases. Germline CDR1 reads MNHEY; CDR2 reads SMNVEV (reference sequence). This CDR3 comprises 15 residues. V was cut by 7 bases and J by 1 base, with 16 bases left in between. Written as DNA, the CDR3 is TGTGCCAGCAACAACGCGGGTGGGGGGAACACTGAAGCTTTCTTT. Amino acid sequence: CASNNAGGGNTEAFF.

This clone has only one observation. An end of the junction differs from the germline gene, which may be a read error. This chain uses TRBV19 with TRBJ1-5, with unresolved D. Germline loops: CDR1 LNHDA, CDR2 SQIVND (reference sequence). The CDR3 contains 11 residues. CDR3 amino acids: CAPGGNQPQHF. The CDR3 coding sequence is TGTGCCCCGGGAGGCAACCAGCCCCAGCATTTT. The variable domain in full, completed from reference TRBV19 and TRBJ1-5, reads DGGITQSPKYLFRKEGQNVTLSCEQNLNHDAMYWYRQDPGQGLRLIYYSQIVNDFQKGDIAEGYSVSREKKESFPLTVTSAQKNPTAFYLCAPGGNQPQHFGDGTRLSIL.

CDR3 loop: CASSLALGSGAEAFF. The DNA for the CDR3 is TGTGCCAGCAGCTTAGCTTTAGGGTCGGGCGCTGAAGCTTTCTTT. This chain joins TRBV7-9 and TRBJ1-1; D remains ambiguous. The ends were cut back, 0 bases at V and 6 bases at J, with 14 bases in the middle. This CDR3 comprises 15 residues. Germline CDR1 is SEHNR and CDR2 is FQNEAQ (reference sequence).

The chain has TRBV30 and TRBJ1-6; 7 positions match TRBD1. Germline V gene data show CDR1 as GTSNPN and CDR2 as SVGIG (reference sequence). Unmatched junction bases numbered 2, after V lost 0 bases and J lost 0 bases. This CDR3 contains 16 residues. CDR3 sequence: CAWSVTGSSYNSPLHF. The CDR3 nucleotides read TGTGCCTGGAGTGTGACAGGGTCCTCCTATAATTCACCCCTCCACTTT.

This rearrangement joins TRBV11-3 to TRBJ2-1; 7 positions match TRBD2. Germline V CDR1 and CDR2: SGHNT, YENEEA. After removal of 2 bases from V and 6 bases from J, the junction contained 7 bases not matched to a gene. There are 15 residues in the CDR3. CDR3 DNA: TGTGCCAGCAGCTTATTAATGGGAGGGAGCAATGAGCAGTTCTTC. This sequence encodes CASSLLMGGSNEQFF.

The chain carries TRBV5-6 and TRBJ1-1; D unclear. Between the trimmed V and J ends, which lost 4 bases and 0 bases, there was a span of 10 bases. Per germline, CDR1 SGHDT and CDR2 YYEEEE. The CDR3 runs to 14 residues. The CDR3 region has the DNA TGTGCCAGCAGCCTCCCGCTAATGAACACTGAAGCTTTCTTT. Translated: CASSLPLMNTEAFF.

The chain is built from TRBV5-1 and TRBJ1-4, with a possible D match to TRBD1 (5 bases). CDR1 and CDR2 from the germline V gene are SGHRS and YFSETQ. The length of the CDR3 is 12 residues. Trimming left V 4 bases short and J 7 bases short, with 8 bases between. CDR3 in amino acids: CASSTQGEKLFF. DNA for the CDR3: TGCGCCAGCAGCACTCAGGGTGAAAAACTGTTTTTT.

This clone showed up just a few times. The CDR3 coding sequence is TGCAGCGTTGGAGCCGTTGATGGCTACACCTTC. Protein sequence: CSVGAVDGYTF. This chain uses TRBV29-1 with TRBJ1-2, with D unclear. V was cut by 4 bases and J by 6 bases, with 9 bases left in between. Germline lookup yields CDR1 SQVTM and CDR2 ANQGSEA. CDR3 length: 11 residues. Drawing the rest from reference TRBV29-1 and TRBJ1-2, the complete variable domain is SAVISQKPSRDICQRGTSLTIQCQVDSQVTMMFWYRQQPGQSLTLIATANQGSEATYESGFVIDKFPISRPNLTFSTLTVSNMSPEDSSIYLCSVGAVDGYTFGSGTRLTVV.

With regard to this clone: Different DNA sequences within this sample yield the same CDR3. The chain combines TRBV7-2 with TRBJ2-3, with TRBD1 matching 8 bases. The V and J ends lost 5 bases and 4 bases, in that order; junction bases with no gene match: 5. This CDR3 spans 14 amino acids. Germline CDR1 and CDR2: SGHTA and FQGNSA. This chain's CDR3 is CASSVGQGPDTQYF. The CDR3 DNA is TGTGCCAGCAGCGTCGGACAGGGTCCAGATACGCAGTATTTT. The full variable domain, its missing parts supplied by reference TRBV7-2 and TRBJ2-3, is GAGVSQSPSNKVTEKGKDVELRCDPISGHTALYWYRQSLGQGLEFLIYFQGNSAPDKSGLPSDRFSAERTGGSVSTLTIQRTQQEDSAVYLCASSVGQGPDTQYFGPGTRLTVL.

The chain couples TRBV5-6 to TRBJ2-1; D is unresolved. The germline CDR1 and CDR2 sequences are SGHDT and YYEEEE. The CDR3 sequence is 16 residues long. Trimming stripped 2 bases from V and 6 bases from J, with 18 bases between. DNA for the CDR3: TGTGCCAGCAGCTTACGAGGTGGAGTGTCTCCCAATGAGCAGTTCTTC. Its translation is CASSLRGGVSPNEQFF. The full variable domain, in which reference TRBV5-6 and TRBJ2-1 provide the parts outside the CDR3, is DAGVTQSPTHLIKTRGQQVTLRCSPKSGHDTVSWYQQALGQGPQFIFQYYEEEERQRGNFPDRFSGHQFPNYSSELNVNALLLGDSALYLCASSLRGGVSPNEQFFGPGTRLTVL.

The J gene is TRBJ2-5, the V gene TRBV7-6, with D hard to call. V lost 2 bases and J 7 bases, leaving 8 bases between the germline ends. The CDR3 is made up of 12 amino acids. Germline values: CDR1 SGHVS, CDR2 FNYEAQ. The CDR3 sequence is CASSLTKWTQYF. CDR3 sequence (DNA): TGTGCCAGCAGCTTAACCAAGTGGACCCAGTACTTC.

V gene TRBV7-2 combines with J gene TRBJ1-3; D gene ambiguous. Germline CDR1 reads SGHTA; CDR2 reads FQGNSA. CDR3 size: 15 residues. V lost 1 base, J lost 0 bases, and 7 bases lay in between. This CDR3 is CASSLDTGSGNTIYF. The CDR3 DNA is TGTGCCAGCAGCTTAGATACCGGCTCTGGAAACACCATATATTTT.

This clone was seen a handful of times. V and J are TRBV25-1 and TRBJ2-5; D might be TRBD2 (6 bases). Germline CDR1 and CDR2: MGHDK and SYGVNS. Trimming took 4 bases from V and 3 from J, leaving 9 bases between them. This CDR3 is built from 13 residues. The CDR3 coding sequence is TGTGCCAGCAGTGGGACGGGGGAAGAGACCCAGTACTTC. Translation gives CASSGTGEETQYF. The variable domain in full, with the rest retrieved from reference TRBV25-1 and TRBJ2-5, is EADIYQTPRYLVIGTGKKITLECSQTMGHDKMYWYQQDPGMELHLIHYSYGVNSTEKGDLSSESTVSRIRTEHFPLTLESARPSHTSQYLCASSGTGEETQYFGPGTRLLVL.

The J gene is TRBJ2-3, the V gene TRBV2, with 7 bases matching TRBD1. Per germline, CDR1 SNHLY and CDR2 FYNNEI. The CDR3 is 14 residues long. V lost 5 bases, J lost 3 bases, and 5 bases stayed unmatched. The CDR3 DNA reads as TGTGCCAGCAGTCGACAGGGAAGGACAGATACGCAGTATTTT. Its protein product is CASSRQGRTDTQYF.

The chain couples TRBV7-9 to TRBJ2-1; D is uncertain. Between the trimmed V and J ends, which lost 1 base and 6 bases, there was a span of 10 bases. Germline CDR1 reads SEHNR; CDR2 reads FQNEAQ (reference sequence). The CDR3 covers 14 residues. The CDR3: CASSLGSPSNEQFF. DNA for the CDR3: TGTGCCAGCAGCTTAGGGAGTCCCTCCAATGAGCAGTTCTTC.

The rearrangement uses TRBV2 and TRBJ1-1; D is uncertain. CDR1 and CDR2 from the germline V gene are SNHLY and FYNNEI. Deletions cut 4 bases from V and 2 bases from J, with 11 bases between. The CDR3 has 14 amino acids. CDR3 DNA sequence: TGTGCCAGCAGTGTGAGAACAGCTAACACTGAAGCTTTCTTT. Amino acids: CASSVRTANTEAFF.